This TCR beta chain originates from a study of cytomegalovirus exposure and HLA in healthy donors. Findings and caveats of the study: A later analysis showed that HLA-associated TCR beta chains had undergone more clonal expansion than equally common others. It was confirmed in vitro that a few of the CMV-associated chains were specific for CMV antigens.

These donors, healthy bone marrow donors, were studied. Worth noting for this clone: Its matching antigen is unknown. This CDR3 is also generated by other DNA sequences in the sample.

V lost 4 bases to trimming and J lost 0 bases; unmatched junction nucleotides: 0. CDR1 SGHRS and CDR2 YFSETQ come from the germline V gene. The CDR3 loop spans 14 amino acids. The PCR ran on 60 Vbeta and 13 Jbeta primers. The data were produced by immunoSEQ multiplex PCR, yet TCRdb's version contains in-frame clones alone and is incomplete. This listing includes about 200,000 clones. This TCR was sampled from a girl aged 2 to 9 in good health and CMV-seropositive. This chain links TRBV5-1 with TRBJ1-3, with 8 nucleotides matching TRBD1. Material: PBMCs. The CDR3 DNA is TGCGCCAGCAGCGGGACAGGCTCTGGAAACACCATATATTTT. This translates into CASSGTGSGNTIYF. The full variable domain, in which reference TRBV5-1 and TRBJ1-3 provide the parts outside the CDR3, is KAGVTQTPRYLIKTRGQQVTLSCSPISGHRSVSWYQQTPGQGLQFLFEYFSETQRNKGNFPGRFSGRQFSNSRSEMNVSTLELGDSALYLCASSGTGSGNTIYFGEGSWLTVV.